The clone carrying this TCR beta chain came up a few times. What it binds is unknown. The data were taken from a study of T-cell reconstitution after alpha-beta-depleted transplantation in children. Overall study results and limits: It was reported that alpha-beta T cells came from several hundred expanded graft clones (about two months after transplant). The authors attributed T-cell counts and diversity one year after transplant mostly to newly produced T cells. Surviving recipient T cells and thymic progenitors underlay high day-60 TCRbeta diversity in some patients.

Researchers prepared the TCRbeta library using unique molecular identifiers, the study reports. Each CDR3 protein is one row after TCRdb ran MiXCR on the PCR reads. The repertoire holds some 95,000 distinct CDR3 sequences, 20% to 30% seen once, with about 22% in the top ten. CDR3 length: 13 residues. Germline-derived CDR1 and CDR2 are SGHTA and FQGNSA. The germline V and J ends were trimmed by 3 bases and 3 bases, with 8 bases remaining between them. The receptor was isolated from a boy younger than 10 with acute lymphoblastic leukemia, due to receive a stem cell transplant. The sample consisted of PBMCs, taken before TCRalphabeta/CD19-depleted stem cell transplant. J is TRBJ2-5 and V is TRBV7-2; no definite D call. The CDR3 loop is CASSFVPEETQYF. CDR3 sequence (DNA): TGTGCCAGCAGCTTTGTACCTGAAGAGACCCAGTACTTC.